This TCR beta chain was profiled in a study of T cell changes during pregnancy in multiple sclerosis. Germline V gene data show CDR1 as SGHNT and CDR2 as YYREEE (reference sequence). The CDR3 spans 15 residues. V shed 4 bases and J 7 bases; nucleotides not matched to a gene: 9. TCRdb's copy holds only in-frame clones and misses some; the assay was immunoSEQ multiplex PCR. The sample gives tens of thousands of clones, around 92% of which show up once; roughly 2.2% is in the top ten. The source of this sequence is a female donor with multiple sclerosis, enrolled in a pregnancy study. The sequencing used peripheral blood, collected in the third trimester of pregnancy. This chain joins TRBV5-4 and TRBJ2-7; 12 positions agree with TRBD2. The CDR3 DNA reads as TGTGCCAGCAGCCCAGGGACTAGCGGGTCCGTTGAGCAGTACTTC. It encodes CASSPGTSGSVEQYF.